The entry below describes one T cell receptor (beta chain). The antigen is unknown. This specimen belongs to a study of CD8+CD57+ T cells in acquired aplastic anemia. For the study at large: DNA recovered from sorted CD4+ and CD8+ cells had a mean of roughly 3 ug.

Genomic DNA, the template, was used for profiling of the TCR beta VDJ and CDR3. Using its own MiXCR run on the reads, TCRdb lists one record per CDR3 protein. The repertoire includes about 180,000 distinct CDR3 sequences, about three fifths of them detected once, and about two fifths sits in the top ten. Study results and limitations: The CD8+ Simpson's diversity of patients and controls was not significantly different.

It was patients with CD8+CD57+ cell expansion by flow cytometry who were chosen for sequencing. Germline CDR1 is LNHDA and CDR2 is SQIVND (reference sequence). The CDR3 length is 14 residues. J gave up 6 bases and V 9 bases, and 10 bases lay outside the gene matches. The chain uses TRBV19 and TRBJ2-1; 8 bases fit TRBD2. The TCR sequence derives from a human donor with aplastic anemia. Sequenced: sorted CD4+, CD8+, or CD8+CD57+ T cells (not recorded which) from PBMCs. In DNA, the CDR3 is TGTGCCAGCGGGATAGCGGGGTCGGGCAATGAGCAGTTCTTC. It is translated as CASGIAGSGNEQFF.